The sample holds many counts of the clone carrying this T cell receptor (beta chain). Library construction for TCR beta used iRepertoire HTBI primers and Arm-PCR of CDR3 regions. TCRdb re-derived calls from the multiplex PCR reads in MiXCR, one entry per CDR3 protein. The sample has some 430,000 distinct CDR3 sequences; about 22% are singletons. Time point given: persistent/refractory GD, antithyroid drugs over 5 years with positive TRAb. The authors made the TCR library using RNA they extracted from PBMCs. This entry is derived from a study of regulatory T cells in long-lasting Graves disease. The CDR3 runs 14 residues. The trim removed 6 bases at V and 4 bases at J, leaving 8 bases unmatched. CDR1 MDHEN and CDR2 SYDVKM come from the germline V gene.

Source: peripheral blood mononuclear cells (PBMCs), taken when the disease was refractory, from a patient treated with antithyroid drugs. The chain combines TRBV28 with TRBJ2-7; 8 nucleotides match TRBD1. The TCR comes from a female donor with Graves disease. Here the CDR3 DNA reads TGTGCCAGCAGGAGAGACAGGGGTGTTTACGAGCAGTACTTC. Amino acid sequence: CASRRDRGVYEQYF.